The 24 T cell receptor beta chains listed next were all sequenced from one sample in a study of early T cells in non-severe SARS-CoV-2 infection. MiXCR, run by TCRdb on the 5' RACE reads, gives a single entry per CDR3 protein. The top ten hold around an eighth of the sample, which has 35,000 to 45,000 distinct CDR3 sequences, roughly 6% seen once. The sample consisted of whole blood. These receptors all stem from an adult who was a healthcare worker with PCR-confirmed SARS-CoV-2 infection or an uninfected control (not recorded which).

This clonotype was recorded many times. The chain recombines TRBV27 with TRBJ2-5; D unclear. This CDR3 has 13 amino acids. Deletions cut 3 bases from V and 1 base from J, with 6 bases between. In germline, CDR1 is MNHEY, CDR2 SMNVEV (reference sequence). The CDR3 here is CASSFGIQETQYF. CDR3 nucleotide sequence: TGTGCCAGCAGTTTTGGAATCCAAGAGACCCAGTACTTC.

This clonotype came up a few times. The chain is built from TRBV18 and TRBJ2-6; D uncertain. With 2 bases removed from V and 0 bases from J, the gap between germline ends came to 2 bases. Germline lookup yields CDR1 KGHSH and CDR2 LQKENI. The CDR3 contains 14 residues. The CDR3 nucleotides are TGTGCCAGCTCACCAAACTCTGGGGCCAACGTCCTGACTTTC. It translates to CASSPNSGANVLTF.

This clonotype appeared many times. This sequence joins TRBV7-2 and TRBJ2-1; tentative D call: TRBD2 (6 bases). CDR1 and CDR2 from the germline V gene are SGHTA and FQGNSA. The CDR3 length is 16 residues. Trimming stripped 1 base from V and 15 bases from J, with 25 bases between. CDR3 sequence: CASSLGPGLLTLNGFF. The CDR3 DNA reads TGTGCCAGCAGCTTAGGGCCGGGACTGCTTACTCTTAATGGGTTCTTC.

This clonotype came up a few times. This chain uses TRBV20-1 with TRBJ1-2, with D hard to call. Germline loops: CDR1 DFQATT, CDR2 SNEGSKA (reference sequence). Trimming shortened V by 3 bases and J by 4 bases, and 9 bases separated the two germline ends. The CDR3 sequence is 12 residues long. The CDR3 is CSASGQPYGYTF. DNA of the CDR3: TGCAGTGCTAGCGGCCAGCCCTATGGCTACACCTTC.

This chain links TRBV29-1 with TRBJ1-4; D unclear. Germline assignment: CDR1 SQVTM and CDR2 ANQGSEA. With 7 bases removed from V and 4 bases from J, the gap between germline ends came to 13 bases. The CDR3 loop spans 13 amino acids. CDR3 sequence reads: CSGARPFNEKLFF. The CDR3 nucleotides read TGCAGCGGGGCACGTCCCTTTAATGAAAAACTGTTTTTT.

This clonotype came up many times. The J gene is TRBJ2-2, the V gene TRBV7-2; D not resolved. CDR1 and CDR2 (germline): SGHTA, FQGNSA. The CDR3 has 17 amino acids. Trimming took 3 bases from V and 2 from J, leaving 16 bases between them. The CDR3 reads CASSFAYGVGNTGELFF. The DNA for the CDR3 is TGTGCCAGCAGCTTCGCCTATGGGGTCGGAAACACCGGGGAGCTGTTTTTT.

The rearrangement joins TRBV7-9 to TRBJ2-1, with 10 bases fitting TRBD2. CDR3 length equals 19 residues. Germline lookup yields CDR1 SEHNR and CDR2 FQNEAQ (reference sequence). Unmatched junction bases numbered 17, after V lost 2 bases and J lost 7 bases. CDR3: CASSLQALAGAPLGNEQFF. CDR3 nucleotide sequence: TGTGCCAGCAGCTTACAGGCCCTAGCGGGGGCCCCCTTGGGGAATGAGCAGTTCTTC.

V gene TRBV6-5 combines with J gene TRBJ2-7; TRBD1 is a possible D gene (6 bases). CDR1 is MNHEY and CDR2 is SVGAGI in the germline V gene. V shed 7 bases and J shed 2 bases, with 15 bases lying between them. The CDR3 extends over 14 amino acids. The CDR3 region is CASTSGPGAYEQYF. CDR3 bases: TGTGCCAGCACCTCCGGTCCAGGGGCCTACGAGCAGTACTTC.

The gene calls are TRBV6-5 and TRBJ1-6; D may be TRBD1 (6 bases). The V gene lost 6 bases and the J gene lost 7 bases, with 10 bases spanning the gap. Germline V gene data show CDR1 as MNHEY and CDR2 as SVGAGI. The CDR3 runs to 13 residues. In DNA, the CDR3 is TGTGCCAGCAGATCCGACAGGAATTCACCCCTCCACTTT. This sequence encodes CASRSDRNSPLHF.

Written as DNA, the CDR3 is TGTGCCAGCAGTGTATTAGCGGGTCCTACGAACACTGAAGCTTTCTTT. Its translation is CASSVLAGPTNTEAFF. The genes are TRBV25-1 and TRBJ1-1; no firm D call. V was pared by 4 bases and J by 1 base, with 16 bases between. The germline V gene has CDR1 MGHDK and CDR2 SYGVNS. The CDR3 covers 16 residues.

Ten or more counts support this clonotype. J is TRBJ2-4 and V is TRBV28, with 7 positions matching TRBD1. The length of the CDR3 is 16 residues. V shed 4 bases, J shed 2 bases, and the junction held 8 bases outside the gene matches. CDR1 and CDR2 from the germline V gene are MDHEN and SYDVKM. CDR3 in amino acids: CASSSDRARSKNIQYF. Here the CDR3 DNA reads TGTGCCAGCAGTTCAGACAGGGCTCGGTCCAAAAACATTCAGTACTTC.

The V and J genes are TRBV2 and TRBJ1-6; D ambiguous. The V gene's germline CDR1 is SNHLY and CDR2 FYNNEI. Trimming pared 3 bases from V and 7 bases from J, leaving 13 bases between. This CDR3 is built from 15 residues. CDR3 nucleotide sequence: TGTGCCAGCAGTGACCGGACGGAAAAGAATTCACCCCTCCACTTT. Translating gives CASSDRTEKNSPLHF.

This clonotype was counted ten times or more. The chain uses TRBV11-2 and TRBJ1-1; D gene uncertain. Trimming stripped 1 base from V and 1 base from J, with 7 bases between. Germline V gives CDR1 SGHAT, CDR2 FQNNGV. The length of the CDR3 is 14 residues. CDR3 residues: CASSLGWANTEAFF. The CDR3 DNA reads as TGTGCCAGCAGCTTAGGGTGGGCGAACACTGAAGCTTTCTTT.

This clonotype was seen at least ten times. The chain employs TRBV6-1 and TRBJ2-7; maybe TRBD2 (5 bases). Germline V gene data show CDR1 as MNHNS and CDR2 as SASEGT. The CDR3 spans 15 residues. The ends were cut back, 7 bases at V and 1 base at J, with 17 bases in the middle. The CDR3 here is CASTRTSTGSYEQYF. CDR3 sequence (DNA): TGTGCCAGCACCCGAACGTCGACGGGATCCTACGAGCAGTACTTC.

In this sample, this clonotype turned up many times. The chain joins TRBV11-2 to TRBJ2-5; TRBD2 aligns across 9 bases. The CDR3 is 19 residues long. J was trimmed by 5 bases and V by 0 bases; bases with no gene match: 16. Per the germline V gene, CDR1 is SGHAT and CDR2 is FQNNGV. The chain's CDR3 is CASSLDGLAGTPWRETQYF. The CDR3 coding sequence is TGTGCCAGCAGCTTAGACGGCCTAGCGGGGACCCCATGGAGGGAGACCCAGTACTTC.

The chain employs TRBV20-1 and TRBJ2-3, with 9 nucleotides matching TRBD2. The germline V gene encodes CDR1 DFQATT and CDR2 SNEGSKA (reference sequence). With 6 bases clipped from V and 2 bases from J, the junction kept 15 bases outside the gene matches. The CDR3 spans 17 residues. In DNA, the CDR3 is TGCAGTGCCAGCCCTCTAGTAGCGGGGGTGAACACAGATACGCAGTATTTT. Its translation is CSASPLVAGVNTDTQYF.

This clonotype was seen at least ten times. As DNA, the CDR3 is TGTGCCAGCAGTGAATCGGGACTGGGACAGGGGGCCAGCAATGAGCAGTTCTTC. It codes for CASSESGLGQGASNEQFF. The chain employs TRBV25-1 and TRBJ2-1; TRBD1 matches 12 bases. The CDR3 spans 18 residues. J was trimmed by 6 bases and V by 1 base; bases with no gene match: 10. CDR1 and CDR2 from the germline V gene are MGHDK and SYGVNS.

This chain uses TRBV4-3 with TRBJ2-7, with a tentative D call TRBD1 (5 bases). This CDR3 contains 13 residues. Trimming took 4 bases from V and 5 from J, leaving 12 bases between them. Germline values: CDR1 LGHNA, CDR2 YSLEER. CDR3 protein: CASSLQVWDEQYF. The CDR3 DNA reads TGCGCCAGCAGCCTACAGGTTTGGGACGAGCAGTACTTC.

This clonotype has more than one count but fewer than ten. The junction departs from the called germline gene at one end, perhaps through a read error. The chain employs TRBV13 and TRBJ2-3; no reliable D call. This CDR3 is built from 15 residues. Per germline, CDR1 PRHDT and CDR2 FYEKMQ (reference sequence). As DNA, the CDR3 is TGTGCCAGCAGCCTAGGTTACTTCGGCACAGATACGCAGTATTTT. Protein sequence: CASSLGYFGTDTQYF.

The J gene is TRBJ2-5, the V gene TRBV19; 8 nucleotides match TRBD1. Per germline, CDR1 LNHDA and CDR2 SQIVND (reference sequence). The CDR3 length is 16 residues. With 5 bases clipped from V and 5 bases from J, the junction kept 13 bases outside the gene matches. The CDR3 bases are TGTGCCAGTAGTCACCTCCAGGGGGCGCGTCGGGAGACCCAGTACTTC. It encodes CASSHLQGARRETQYF.

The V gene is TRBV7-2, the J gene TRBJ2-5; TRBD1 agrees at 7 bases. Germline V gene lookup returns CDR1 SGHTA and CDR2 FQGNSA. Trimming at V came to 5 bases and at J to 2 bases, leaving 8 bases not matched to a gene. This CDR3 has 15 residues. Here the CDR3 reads CASSLHRGGQETQYF. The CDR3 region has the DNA TGTGCCAGCAGCCTTCACAGGGGCGGGCAAGAGACCCAGTACTTC.

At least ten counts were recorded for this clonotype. The CDR3 loop reads CASSLSGTPYEQYF. DNA for the CDR3: TGTGCCAGCAGCTTGTCCGGGACCCCCTACGAGCAGTACTTC. The chain links TRBV5-4 to TRBJ2-7; D is perhaps TRBD1 or TRBD2 (5 bases each). The CDR3 spans 14 residues. Germline V lookup: CDR1 SGHNT, CDR2 YYREEE (reference sequence). The V gene lost 1 base and the J gene lost 2 bases, with 10 bases spanning the gap. The variable domain in full, completed from reference TRBV5-4 and TRBJ2-7, reads ETGVTQSPTHLIKTRGQQVTLRCSSQSGHNTVSWYQQALGQGPQFIFQYYREEENGRGNFPPRFSGLQFPNYSSELNVNALELDDSALYLCASSLSGTPYEQYFGPGTRLTVT.

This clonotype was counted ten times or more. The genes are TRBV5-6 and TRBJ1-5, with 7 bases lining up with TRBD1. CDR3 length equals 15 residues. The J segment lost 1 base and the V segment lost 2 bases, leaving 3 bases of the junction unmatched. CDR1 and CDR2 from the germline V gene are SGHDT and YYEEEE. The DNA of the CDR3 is TGTGCCAGCAGCTTAACAGGGGTGAGCAATCAGCCCCAGCATTTT. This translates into CASSLTGVSNQPQHF.

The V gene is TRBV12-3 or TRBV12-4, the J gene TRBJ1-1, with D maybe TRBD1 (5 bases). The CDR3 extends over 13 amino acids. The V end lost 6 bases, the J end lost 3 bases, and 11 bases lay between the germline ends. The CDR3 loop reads CASSLGRYTEAFF. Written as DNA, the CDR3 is TGTGCCAGCAGCTTGGGGCGGTACACTGAAGCTTTCTTT.